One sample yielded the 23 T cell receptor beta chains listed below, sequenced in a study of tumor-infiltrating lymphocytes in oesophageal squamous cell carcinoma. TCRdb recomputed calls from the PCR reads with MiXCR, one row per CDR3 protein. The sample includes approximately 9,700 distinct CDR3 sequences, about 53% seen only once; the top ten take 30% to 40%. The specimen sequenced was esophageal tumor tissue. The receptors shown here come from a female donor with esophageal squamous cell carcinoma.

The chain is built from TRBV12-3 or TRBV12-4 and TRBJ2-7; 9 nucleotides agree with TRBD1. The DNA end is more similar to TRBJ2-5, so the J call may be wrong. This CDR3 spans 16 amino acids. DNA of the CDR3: TGTGCCAGCAGTTCGTCCGGGACAGGGAACCAAGAGACCCAGTACTTC. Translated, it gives CASSSSGTGNQETQYF.

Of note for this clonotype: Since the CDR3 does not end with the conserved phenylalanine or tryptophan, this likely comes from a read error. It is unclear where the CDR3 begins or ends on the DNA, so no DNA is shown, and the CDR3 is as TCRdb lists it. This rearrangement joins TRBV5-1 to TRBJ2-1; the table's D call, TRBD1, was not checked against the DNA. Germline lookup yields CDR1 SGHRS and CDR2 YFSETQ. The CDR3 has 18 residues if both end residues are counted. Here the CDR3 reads CASSPTDRGLGSPLHFGN.

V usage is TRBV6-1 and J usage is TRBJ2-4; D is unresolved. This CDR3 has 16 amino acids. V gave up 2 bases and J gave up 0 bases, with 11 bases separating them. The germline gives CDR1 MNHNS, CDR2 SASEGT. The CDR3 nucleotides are TGTGCCAGCAGTGAACAGAATGGTCTAGCCAAAAACATTCAGTACTTC. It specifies CASSEQNGLAKNIQYF.

CDR3 coding DNA: TGTGCCAGCACCCCGGAAGCCCTTTATGGCTACACCTTC. Protein sequence: CASTPEALYGYTF. The V gene is TRBV7-2, the J gene TRBJ1-2, with D unclear. CDR1 and CDR2 from the germline V gene are SGHTA and FQGNSA. Trimming removed 7 bases from V and 5 bases from J, with 14 bases in between. The CDR3 loop spans 13 amino acids.

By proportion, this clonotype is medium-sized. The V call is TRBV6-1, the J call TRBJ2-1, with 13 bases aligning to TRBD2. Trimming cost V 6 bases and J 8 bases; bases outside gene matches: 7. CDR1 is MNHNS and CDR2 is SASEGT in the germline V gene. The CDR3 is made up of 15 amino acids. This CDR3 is CASRDTSGRVHEQFF. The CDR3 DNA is TGTGCCAGCAGAGACACTAGCGGGAGGGTCCATGAGCAGTTCTTC.

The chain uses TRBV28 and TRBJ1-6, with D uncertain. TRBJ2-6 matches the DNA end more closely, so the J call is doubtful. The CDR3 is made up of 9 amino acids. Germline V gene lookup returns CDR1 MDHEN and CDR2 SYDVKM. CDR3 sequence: CASSLSLTF. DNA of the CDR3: TGTGCCAGCAGTTTATCCCTGACTTTC.

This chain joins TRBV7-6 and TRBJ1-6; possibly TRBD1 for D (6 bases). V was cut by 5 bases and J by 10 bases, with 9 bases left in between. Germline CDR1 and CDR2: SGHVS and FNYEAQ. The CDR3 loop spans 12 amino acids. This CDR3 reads CASSPGDSPLHF. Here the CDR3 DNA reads TGTGCCAGCAGCCCAGGGGACTCACCCCTCCACTTT. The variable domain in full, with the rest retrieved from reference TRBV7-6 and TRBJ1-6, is GAGVSQSPRYKVTKRGQDVALRCDPISGHVSLYWYRQALGQGPEFLTYFNYEAQQDKSGLPNDRFSAERPEGSISTLTIQRTEQRDSAMYRCASSPGDSPLHFGNGTRLTVT.

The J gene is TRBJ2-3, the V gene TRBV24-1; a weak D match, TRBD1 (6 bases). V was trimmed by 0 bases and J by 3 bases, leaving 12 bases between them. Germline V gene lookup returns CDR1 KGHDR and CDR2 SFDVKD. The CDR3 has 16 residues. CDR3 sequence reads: CATSDLQGRGTDTQYF. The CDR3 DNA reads TGTGCCACCAGTGATTTGCAGGGGCGCGGGACAGATACGCAGTATTTT.

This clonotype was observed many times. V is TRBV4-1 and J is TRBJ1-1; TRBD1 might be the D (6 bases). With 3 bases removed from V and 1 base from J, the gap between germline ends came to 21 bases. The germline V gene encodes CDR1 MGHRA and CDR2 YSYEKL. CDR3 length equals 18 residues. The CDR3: CASSQEGGGLRWNTEAFF. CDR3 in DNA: TGCGCCAGCAGCCAGGAGGGGGGGGGACTTAGGTGGAACACTGAAGCTTTCTTT.

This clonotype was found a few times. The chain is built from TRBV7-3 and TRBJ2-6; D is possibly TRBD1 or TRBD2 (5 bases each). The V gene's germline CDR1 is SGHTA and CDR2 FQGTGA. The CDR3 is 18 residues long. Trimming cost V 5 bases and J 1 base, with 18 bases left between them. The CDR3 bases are TGTGCCAGCAGCGGATCCGGGACCCATACTTCTGGGGCCAACGTCCTGACTTTC. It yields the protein CASSGSGTHTSGANVLTF.

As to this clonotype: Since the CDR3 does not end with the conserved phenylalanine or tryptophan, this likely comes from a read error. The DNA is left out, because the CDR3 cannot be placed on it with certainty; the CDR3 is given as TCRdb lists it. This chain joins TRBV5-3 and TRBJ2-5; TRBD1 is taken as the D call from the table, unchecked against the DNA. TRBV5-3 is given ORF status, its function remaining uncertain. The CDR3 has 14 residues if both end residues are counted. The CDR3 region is CASSSGQGSPTFGS.

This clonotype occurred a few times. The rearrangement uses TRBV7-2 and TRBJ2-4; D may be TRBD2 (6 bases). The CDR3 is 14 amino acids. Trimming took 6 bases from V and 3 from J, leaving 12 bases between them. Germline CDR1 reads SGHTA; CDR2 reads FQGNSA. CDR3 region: CASRVGGGKNIQYF. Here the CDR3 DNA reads TGTGCCAGCAGGGTGGGGGGTGGCAAAAACATTCAGTACTTC.

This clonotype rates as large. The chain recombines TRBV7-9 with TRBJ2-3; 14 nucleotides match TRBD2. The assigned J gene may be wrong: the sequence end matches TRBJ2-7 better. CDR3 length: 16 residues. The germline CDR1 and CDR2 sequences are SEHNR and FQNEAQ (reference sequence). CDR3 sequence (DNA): TGTGCCAGCAGCGATTACGGGACTAGCGGGAGCCACGAGCAGTACTTC. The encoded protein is CASSDYGTSGSHEQYF.

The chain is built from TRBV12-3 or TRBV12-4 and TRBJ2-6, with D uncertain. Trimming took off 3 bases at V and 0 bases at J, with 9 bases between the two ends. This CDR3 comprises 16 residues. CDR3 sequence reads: CASSFMGYSGANVLTF. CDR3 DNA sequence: TGTGCCAGCAGTTTCATGGGATACTCTGGGGCCAACGTCCTGACTTTC.

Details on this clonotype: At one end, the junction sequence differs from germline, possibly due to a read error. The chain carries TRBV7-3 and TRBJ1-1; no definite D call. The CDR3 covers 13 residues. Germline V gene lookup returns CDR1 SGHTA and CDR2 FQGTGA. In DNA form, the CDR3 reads TGTGCCAGCAGCTTGGGCACGAACACTGAAGCGTTCTTT. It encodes CASSLGTNTEAFF.

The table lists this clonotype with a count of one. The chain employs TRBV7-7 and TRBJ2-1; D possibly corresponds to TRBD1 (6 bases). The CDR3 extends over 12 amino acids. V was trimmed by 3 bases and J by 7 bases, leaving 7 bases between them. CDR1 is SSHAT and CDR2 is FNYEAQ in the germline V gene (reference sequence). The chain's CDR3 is CASSLTGNEQFF. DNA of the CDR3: TGTGCCAGCAGCTTGACAGGTAATGAGCAGTTCTTC.

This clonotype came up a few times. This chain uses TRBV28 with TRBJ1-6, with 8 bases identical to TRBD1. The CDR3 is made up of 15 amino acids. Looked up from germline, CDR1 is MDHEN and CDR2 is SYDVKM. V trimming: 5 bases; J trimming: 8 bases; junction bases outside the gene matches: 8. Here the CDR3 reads CASSAAGGQDSPLHF. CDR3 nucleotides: TGTGCCAGCAGTGCCGCAGGGGGCCAGGATTCACCCCTCCACTTT.

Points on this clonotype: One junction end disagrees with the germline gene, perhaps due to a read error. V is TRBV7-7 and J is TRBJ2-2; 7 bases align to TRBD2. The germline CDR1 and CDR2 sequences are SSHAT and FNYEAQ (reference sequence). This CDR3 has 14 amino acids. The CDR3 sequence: CASSPGGRTGELFF. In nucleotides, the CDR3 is TGTGCTAGCAGCCCCGGGGGGAGGACCGGGGAGCTGTTTTTT.

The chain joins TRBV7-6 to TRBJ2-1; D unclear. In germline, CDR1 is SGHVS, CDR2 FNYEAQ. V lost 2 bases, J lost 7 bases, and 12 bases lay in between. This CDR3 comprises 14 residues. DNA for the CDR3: TGTGCCAGCAGCTTACTCGGAGATTCGAATGAGCAGTTCTTC. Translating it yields CASSLLGDSNEQFF.

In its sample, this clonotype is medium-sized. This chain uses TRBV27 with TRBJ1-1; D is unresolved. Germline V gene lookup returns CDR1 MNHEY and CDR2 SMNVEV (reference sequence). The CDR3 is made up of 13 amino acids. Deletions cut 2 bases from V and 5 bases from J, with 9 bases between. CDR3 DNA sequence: TGTGCCAGCAGTTTAACCAGAGGGACTGAAGCTTTCTTT. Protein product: CASSLTRGTEAFF.

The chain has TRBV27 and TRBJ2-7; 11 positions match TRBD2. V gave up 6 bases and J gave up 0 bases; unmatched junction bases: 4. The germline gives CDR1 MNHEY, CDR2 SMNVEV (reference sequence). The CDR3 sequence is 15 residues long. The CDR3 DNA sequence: TGTGCCAGCAGCACGACTAGCGGGATCTCCTACGAGCAGTACTTC. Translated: CASSTTSGISYEQYF.

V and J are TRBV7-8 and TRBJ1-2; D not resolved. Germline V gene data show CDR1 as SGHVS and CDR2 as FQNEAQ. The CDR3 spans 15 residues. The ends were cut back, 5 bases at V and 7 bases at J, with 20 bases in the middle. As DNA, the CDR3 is TGTGCCAGCAGCGACTCTCAGACCCTACTGGGTGGCTACACCTTC. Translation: CASSDSQTLLGGYTF.

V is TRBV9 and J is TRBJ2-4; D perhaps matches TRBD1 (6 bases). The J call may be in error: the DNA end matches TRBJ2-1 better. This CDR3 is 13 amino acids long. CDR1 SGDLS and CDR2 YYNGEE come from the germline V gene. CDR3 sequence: CAPGAPGNGEQFF. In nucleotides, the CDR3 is TGTGCCCCAGGGGCGCCCGGCAATGGTGAGCAGTTCTTC.